Shown below are 18 T cell receptor beta chains from a single sample sequenced in a study of T-cell memory formation after mild COVID-19. MiXCR, applied by TCRdb to the 5' RACE reads, yields one record per CDR3 protein. The sample has roughly 340,000 distinct CDR3 sequences; 20% to 25% are singletons. What was sequenced was PBMCs or a T cell subset sorted from them (not recorded which). All receptors derive from a man aged 18 to 30 who had mild COVID-19 (a few samples of this study predate the infection). Cell type and time point are not known.

J is TRBJ1-1 and V is TRBV4-1; 8 nucleotides line up with TRBD1. The CDR3 loop spans 17 amino acids. V shed 1 base, J shed 0 bases, and the junction held 7 bases outside the gene matches. Germline V gives CDR1 MGHRA, CDR2 YSYEKL. CDR3 in amino acids: CASSQGVPGGMNTEAFF. In nucleotides, the CDR3 is TGCGCCAGCAGCCAAGGTGTACCAGGGGGCATGAACACTGAAGCTTTCTTT.

The chain carries TRBV19 and TRBJ1-6; D gene ambiguous. In germline, CDR1 is LNHDA, CDR2 SQIVND (reference sequence). Between the trimmed V and J ends, which lost 5 bases and 0 bases, there was a span of 8 bases. There are 15 residues in the CDR3. The CDR3 here is CASSPFSSYNSPLHF. CDR3 nucleotide sequence: TGTGCCAGTAGTCCCTTTAGCTCCTATAATTCACCCCTCCACTTT.

This clonotype was detected many times. As DNA, the CDR3 is TGTGCCAGCAGCTCCCCCCGGGTCTATGGCTACACCTTC. Translation gives CASSSPRVYGYTF. This rearrangement joins TRBV7-2 to TRBJ1-2; D remains ambiguous. V was shortened by 4 bases and J by 4 bases, with 10 bases between the two germline ends. Germline assignment: CDR1 SGHTA and CDR2 FQGNSA. The CDR3 consists of 13 residues.

This clonotype came up a few times. The chain is built from TRBV12-3 or TRBV12-4 and TRBJ2-3; D is unclear. V lost 3 bases and J 3 bases, leaving 7 bases between the germline ends. The CDR3 consists of 13 residues. CDR3 DNA sequence: TGTGCCAGCAGTTTTGGGCTGACAGATACGCAGTATTTT. Protein product: CASSFGLTDTQYF.

The chain recombines TRBV12-3 or TRBV12-4 with TRBJ2-3, with D maybe TRBD2 (6 bases). The CDR3 extends over 16 amino acids. The ends were cut back, 5 bases at V and 6 bases at J, with 21 bases in the middle. The DNA of the CDR3 is TGTGCCAGCAGTCAGCCGGGACTCGCCTCGTCGGATACGCAGTATTTT. This translates into CASSQPGLASSDTQYF.

This clonotype has more than one count but fewer than ten. The chain is built from TRBV4-1 and TRBJ2-7; the D gene could be TRBD1 or TRBD2 (5 bases each). The CDR3 is 14 amino acids. In germline, CDR1 is MGHRA, CDR2 YSYEKL. V was shortened by 0 bases and J by 3 bases, with 9 bases between the two germline ends. The CDR3 sequence: CASSQDPGHYEQYV. The DNA for the CDR3 is TGCGCCAGCAGCCAAGACCCGGGGCACTACGAGCAGTACGTC.

The chain uses TRBV5-5 and TRBJ1-1; the D is unclear. Germline CDR1 is SGHKS and CDR2 is YYEKEE (reference sequence). Trimming removed 3 bases at V and 3 bases at J, with 15 bases between. This CDR3 has 15 amino acids. CDR3 sequence: CASSWTPDGYTEAFF. The CDR3 bases are TGTGCCAGCAGCTGGACCCCTGACGGATACACTGAAGCTTTCTTT.

V gene TRBV4-1 combines with J gene TRBJ1-2; possibly TRBD1 for D (5 bases). The CDR3 runs 15 residues. The V gene's germline CDR1 is MGHRA and CDR2 YSYEKL. Trimming pared 1 base from V and 4 bases from J, leaving 13 bases between. The CDR3 DNA is TGCGCCAGCAGCCAAGGGTCCCAGGGAGGCTATGGCTACACCTTC. Translating it yields CASSQGSQGGYGYTF.

This clonotype was seen only a few times. This chain connects TRBV6-1 to TRBJ1-1; 9 positions agree with TRBD1. Per the germline V gene, CDR1 is MNHNS and CDR2 is SASEGT. V lost 4 bases and J lost 6; bases outside the gene matches: 9. The CDR3 runs to 15 residues. The CDR3: CASSVSQGAGAEAFF. Written as DNA, the CDR3 is TGTGCCAGCAGTGTATCACAGGGGGCGGGAGCTGAAGCTTTCTTT.

V and J are TRBV20-1 and TRBJ1-2, with D hard to call. The CDR3 contains 12 residues. Germline CDR1 DFQATT, CDR2 SNEGSKA (reference sequence). The V and J ends lost 5 bases and 2 bases respectively, with 9 bases between them. CDR3: CSAYSSNYGYTF. The DNA of the CDR3 is TGCAGTGCTTACTCGTCCAACTATGGCTACACCTTC.

The chain employs TRBV12-3 or TRBV12-4 and TRBJ2-5; the match to TRBD1 covers 8 bases. Unmatched junction bases numbered 8, after V lost 7 bases and J lost 1 base. This CDR3 is 15 amino acids long. The CDR3 sequence: CASTYGQGTQETQYF. CDR3 DNA sequence: TGTGCCAGCACCTACGGACAGGGAACCCAAGAGACCCAGTACTTC.

This clonotype occurred a few times. The chain couples TRBV7-9 to TRBJ2-1; no clear D. The CDR3 has 14 residues. Trimming removed 2 bases from V and 10 bases from J, with 15 bases in between. The V gene's germline CDR1 is SEHNR and CDR2 FQNEAQ (reference sequence). The CDR3 DNA follows: TGTGCCAGCAGCTTACAAGCAGAATCTACAGAGCAGTTCTTC. Residues: CASSLQAESTEQFF.

This clonotype was picked up many times. This chain links TRBV7-2 with TRBJ2-3; the D gene could be TRBD1 or TRBD2 (5 bases each). The CDR3 loop spans 14 amino acids. Germline V gene data show CDR1 as SGHTA and CDR2 as FQGNSA. Trimming took off 5 bases at V and 2 bases at J, with 11 bases between the two ends. The CDR3 DNA is TGTGCCAGCAGCCAGACGGGGACCACAGATACGCAGTATTTT. Protein product: CASSQTGTTDTQYF.

V and J are TRBV7-6 and TRBJ2-7; the D is unclear. The V and J ends lost 5 bases and 5 bases respectively, with 22 bases between them. Germline V gives CDR1 SGHVS, CDR2 FNYEAQ. The CDR3 loop spans 16 amino acids. The CDR3 DNA follows: TGTGCCAGCAGCCCATCGACCATGGTTACATCCGACGAGCAGTACTTC. This translates into CASSPSTMVTSDEQYF.

This clonotype turned up a few times. J is TRBJ2-7 and V is TRBV7-6; TRBD2 might be the D (5 bases). The V end was cut by 1 base, the J end by 0 bases, with 10 bases between. Germline V gene sequence: CDR1 SGHVS, CDR2 FNYEAQ. The CDR3 extends over 15 amino acids. The CDR3 region is CASSLGSGSSYEQYF. For the CDR3, the DNA is TGTGCCAGCAGCTTAGGGAGCGGAAGCTCCTACGAGCAGTACTTC.

The V call is TRBV11-2, the J call TRBJ2-7; TRBD1 agrees at 7 bases. The CDR3 is made up of 15 amino acids. CDR1 and CDR2 (germline): SGHAT, FQNNGV. The J segment lost 0 bases and the V segment lost 5 bases, leaving 7 bases of the junction unmatched. CDR3 nucleotide sequence: TGTGCCAGCAGCCGTCCGACAGGGCTCTCCTACGAGCAGTACTTC. Translated: CASSRPTGLSYEQYF. Based on the CDR3 plus reference TRBV11-2 and TRBJ2-7, the full variable domain is EAGVAQSPRYKIIEKRQSVAFWCNPISGHATLYWYQQILGQGPKLLIQFQNNGVVDDSQLPKDRFSAERLKGVDSTLKIQPAKLEDSAVYLCASSRPTGLSYEQYFGPGTRLTVT.

The genes are TRBV7-6 and TRBJ2-7; D is undetermined. CDR1 and CDR2 (germline): SGHVS, FNYEAQ. V was clipped by 5 bases and J by 2 bases, with 13 bases between them. The CDR3 loop spans 14 amino acids. The DNA of the CDR3 is TGTGCCAGCAGCCTTGGGTTCCAACCCTACGAGCAGTACTTC. Amino acids: CASSLGFQPYEQYF.

This clonotype was seen only a few times. The chain has TRBV6-2 or TRBV6-3 and TRBJ2-7, with 8 bases aligning to TRBD2. V gave up 6 bases and J gave up 10 bases; unmatched junction bases: 5. Germline V gene lookup returns CDR1 MNHEY and CDR2 SVGEGT. The CDR3 is 11 residues long. CDR3 residues: CASSHGGEQYV. DNA for the CDR3: TGTGCCAGCAGCCACGGGGGGGAACAGTACGTC.